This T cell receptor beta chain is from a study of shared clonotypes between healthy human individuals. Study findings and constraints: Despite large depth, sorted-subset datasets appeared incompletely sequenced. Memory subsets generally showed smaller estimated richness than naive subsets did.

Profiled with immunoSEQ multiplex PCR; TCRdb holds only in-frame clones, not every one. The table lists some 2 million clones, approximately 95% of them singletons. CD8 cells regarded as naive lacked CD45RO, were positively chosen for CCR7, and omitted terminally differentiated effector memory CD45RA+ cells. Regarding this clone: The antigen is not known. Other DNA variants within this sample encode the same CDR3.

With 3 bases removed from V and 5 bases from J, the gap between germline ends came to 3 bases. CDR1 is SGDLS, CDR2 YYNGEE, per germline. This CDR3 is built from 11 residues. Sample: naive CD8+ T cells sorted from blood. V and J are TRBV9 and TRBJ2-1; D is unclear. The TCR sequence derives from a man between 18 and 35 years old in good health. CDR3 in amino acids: CASSAHNEQFF. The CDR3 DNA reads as TGTGCCAGCAGCGCACACAATGAGCAGTTCTTC.